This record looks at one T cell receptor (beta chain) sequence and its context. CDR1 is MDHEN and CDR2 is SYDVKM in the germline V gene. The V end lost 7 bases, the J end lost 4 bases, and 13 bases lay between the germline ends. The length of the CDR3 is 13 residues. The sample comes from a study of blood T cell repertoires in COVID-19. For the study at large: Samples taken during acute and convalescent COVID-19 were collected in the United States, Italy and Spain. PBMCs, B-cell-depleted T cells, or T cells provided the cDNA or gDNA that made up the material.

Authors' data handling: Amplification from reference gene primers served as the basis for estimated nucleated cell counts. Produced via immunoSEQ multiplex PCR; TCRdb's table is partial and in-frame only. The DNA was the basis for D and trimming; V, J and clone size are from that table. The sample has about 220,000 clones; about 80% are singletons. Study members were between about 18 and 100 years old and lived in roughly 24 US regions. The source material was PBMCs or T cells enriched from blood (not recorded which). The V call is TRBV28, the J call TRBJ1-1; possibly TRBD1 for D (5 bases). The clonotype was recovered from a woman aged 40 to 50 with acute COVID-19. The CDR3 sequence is CASIPGGGTEAFF. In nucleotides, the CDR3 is TGTGCCAGCATCCCCGGGGGGGGCACTGAAGCTTTCTTT.